Following are 18 T cell receptor beta chains from one sample sequenced in a study of siplizumab effects on memory and regulatory T cells. The protocol was immunoSEQ multiplex PCR, while the TCRdb copy is restricted to in-frame clones and leaves out a portion. This sample has about 100,000 clones; approximately 92% occur once, and the top ten carry 0.15%. Sequencing was done on a sample of CD4+ T cells sorted from blood. Source of these receptors: a human donor in good health.

This chain joins TRBV28 and TRBJ1-6; TRBD1 matches 8 bases. After removal of 7 bases from V and 6 bases from J, the junction contained 11 bases not matched to a gene. Germline CDR1 is MDHEN and CDR2 is SYDVKM. The CDR3 contains 16 residues. The CDR3 bases are TGTGCCAGCAACTATGACAGGGGAATGAGTAATTCACCCCTCCACTTT. It is translated as CASNYDRGMSNSPLHF.

The CDR3 region has the DNA TGTGCCAGCAGCCCCGGGACATCGAACACTGAAGCTTTCTTT. This translates into CASSPGTSNTEAFF. This sequence joins TRBV9 and TRBJ1-1; a possible D gene is TRBD1 (6 bases). V was cut by 4 bases and J by 1 base, with 11 bases left in between. Germline-derived CDR1 and CDR2 are SGDLS and YYNGEE. CDR3 length: 14 amino acids.

The chain couples TRBV6-1 to TRBJ1-1; unclear D gene. The CDR3 is made up of 16 amino acids. V was cut by 4 bases and J by 0 bases, with 15 bases left in between. CDR1 and CDR2 from the germline V gene are MNHNS and SASEGT. CDR3 DNA sequence: TGTGCCAGCAGTGGTCGGCCCTGGAGCATGAACACTGAAGCTTTCTTT. Its protein product is CASSGRPWSMNTEAFF.

The J gene is TRBJ1-1, the V gene TRBV5-1; TRBD1 aligns across 7 bases. The length of the CDR3 is 13 residues. J was trimmed by 4 bases and V by 3 bases; bases with no gene match: 3. Germline values: CDR1 SGHRS, CDR2 YFSETQ. The CDR3 DNA reads TGCGCCAGCAGCTATAACAGGGGCACTGAAGCTTTCTTT. This codes for CASSYNRGTEAFF.

This clone has just one count. This sequence joins TRBV27 and TRBJ2-4; 10 positions agree with TRBD2. The CDR3 has 18 amino acids. Germline V gives CDR1 MNHEY, CDR2 SMNVEV (reference sequence). V lost 5 bases to trimming and J lost 0 bases; unmatched junction nucleotides: 10. In DNA, the CDR3 is TGTGCCAGCAGTAGGGCTAGCGGGGGCTCTTCAGCCAAAAACATTCAGTACTTC. Translating it yields CASSRASGGSSAKNIQYF.

This clone appeared a single time. The chain is built from TRBV30 and TRBJ2-2; D not resolved. CDR1 and CDR2 from the germline V gene are GTSNPN and SVGIG (reference sequence). The CDR3 length is 13 residues. Trimming left V 1 base short and J 4 bases short, with 7 bases between. The CDR3 region has the DNA TGTGCCTGGAGTGAAAGGGCCACCGGGGAGCTGTTTTTT. As protein: CAWSERATGELFF.

CDR3 region: CASSSETGGTEAFF. The CDR3 region has the DNA TGTGCCAGCAGTTCGGAGACAGGGGGCACTGAAGCTTTCTTT. The V gene is TRBV7-9, the J gene TRBJ1-1, with 9 bases identical to TRBD1. This CDR3 region has 14 residues. Germline loops: CDR1 SEHNR, CDR2 FQNEAQ (reference sequence). After removal of 6 bases from V and 4 bases from J, the junction contained 6 bases not matched to a gene. The full variable domain, completed using reference TRBV7-9 and TRBJ1-1, is DTGVSQNPRHKITKRGQNVTFRCDPISEHNRLYWYRQTLGQGPEFLTYFQNEAQLEKSRLLSDRFSAERPKGSFSTLEIQRTEQGDSAMYLCASSSETGGTEAFFGQGTRLTVV.

The J gene is TRBJ2-7, the V gene TRBV29-1; D perhaps matches TRBD2 (7 bases). V was pared by 5 bases and J by 5 bases, with 13 bases between. Germline V CDR1 and CDR2: SQVTM, ANQGSEA. The CDR3 has 12 amino acids. DNA for the CDR3: TGCAGCGTTCGCCAGGGGAGGGACGAGCAGTACTTC. It encodes CSVRQGRDEQYF.

The rearrangement uses TRBV10-2 and TRBJ2-3; 8 bases match TRBD2. The CDR3 sequence is 13 residues long. V gave up 6 bases and J gave up 1 base; unmatched junction bases: 0. Germline V CDR1 and CDR2: WSHSY, SAAADI. CDR3 residues: CASRLAGTDTQYF. The CDR3 nucleotides read TGCGCCAGCAGACTAGCGGGCACAGATACGCAGTATTTT.

The chain links TRBV5-4 to TRBJ2-1, with D perhaps TRBD1 (5 bases). Germline V lookup: CDR1 SGHNT, CDR2 YYREEE (reference sequence). V shed 4 bases and J shed 6 bases, with 14 bases lying between them. The CDR3 runs 14 residues. CDR3 amino acids: CASSPQDEINEQFF. The CDR3 DNA follows: TGTGCCAGCAGCCCACAGGACGAGATCAATGAGCAGTTCTTC. Full variable domain (missing parts from reference TRBV5-4 and TRBJ2-1): ETGVTQSPTHLIKTRGQQVTLRCSSQSGHNTVSWYQQALGQGPQFIFQYYREEENGRGNFPPRFSGLQFPNYSSELNVNALELDDSALYLCASSPQDEINEQFFGPGTRLTVL.

The chain uses TRBV6-5 and TRBJ1-1; possible D gene TRBD1, 5 bases. The germline CDR1 and CDR2 sequences are MNHEY and SVGAGI. Trimming took off 4 bases at V and 0 bases at J, with 15 bases between the two ends. CDR3 length: 16 residues. The CDR3 nucleotides read TGTGCCAGCAGTTCCGGGACGGACAACTTGAACACTGAAGCTTTCTTT. Residues: CASSSGTDNLNTEAFF.

This clone was recorded once. This chain connects TRBV5-4 to TRBJ2-3; 8 bases map to TRBD1. Per germline, CDR1 SGHNT and CDR2 YYREEE (reference sequence). The CDR3 is made up of 15 amino acids. J lost 6 bases, V lost 4 bases, and 10 bases had no gene match. CDR3 amino acids: CASSPQGAEWDTQYF. CDR3 in DNA: TGTGCCAGCAGCCCCCAGGGGGCGGAGTGGGATACGCAGTATTTT. Using reference TRBV5-4 and TRBJ2-3 for the parts outside the CDR3, the full variable domain is ETGVTQSPTHLIKTRGQQVTLRCSSQSGHNTVSWYQQALGQGPQFIFQYYREEENGRGNFPPRFSGLQFPNYSSELNVNALELDDSALYLCASSPQGAEWDTQYFGPGTRLTVL.

This sequence joins TRBV9 and TRBJ1-2; D ambiguous. The germline gives CDR1 SGDLS, CDR2 YYNGEE. The V end lost 4 bases, the J end lost 6 bases, and 19 bases lay between the germline ends. CDR3 length: 15 amino acids. CDR3 amino acids: CASSKHAEISNGYTF. The CDR3 DNA sequence: TGTGCCAGCAGCAAACATGCCGAAATATCCAATGGCTACACCTTC.

This chain connects TRBV7-9 to TRBJ1-2; D remains unclear. V lost 1 base and J lost 7, with 7 bases in between. Germline loops: CDR1 SEHNR, CDR2 FQNEAQ (reference sequence). The CDR3 has 12 residues. Here the CDR3 DNA reads TGTGCCAGCAGCTTAGGTTGGACTGGCTACACCTTC. This translates into CASSLGWTGYTF.

The rearrangement links TRBV15 to TRBJ2-6, with D tentatively TRBD1 (6 bases). V lost 5 bases and J 2 bases, leaving 13 bases between the germline ends. Germline V CDR1 and CDR2: LNHNV, YYDKDF (reference sequence). CDR3 length: 16 residues. CDR3 in DNA: TGTGCCACCAGCGGAAACCACAGGGCTGGGGCCAACGTCCTGACTTTC. Its protein product is CATSGNHRAGANVLTF.

The rearrangement joins TRBV7-2 to TRBJ2-5; D may match TRBD1 or TRBD2 (6 bases each). The V and J ends lost 1 base and 7 bases respectively, with 10 bases between them. CDR3 length: 13 residues. Germline V CDR1 and CDR2: SGHTA, FQGNSA. The CDR3 here is CASSLEGGGTQYF. CDR3 in DNA: TGTGCCAGCAGCTTAGAGGGGGGAGGGACCCAGTACTTC.

The chain couples TRBV7-3 to TRBJ1-1; unclear D gene. Trimming took off 1 base at V and 0 bases at J, with 9 bases between the two ends. Germline V gene data show CDR1 as SGHTA and CDR2 as FQGTGA. This CDR3 region has 15 residues. CDR3 DNA sequence: TGTGCCAGCAGCTTAATCGGGGTGATGAACACTGAAGCTTTCTTT. Translated: CASSLIGVMNTEAFF.

This chain joins TRBV29-1 and TRBJ1-4; D might be TRBD1 (6 bases). The germline V gene encodes CDR1 SQVTM and CDR2 ANQGSEA. The CDR3 totals 11 residues. With 5 bases removed from V and 8 bases from J, the gap between germline ends came to 9 bases. The CDR3 DNA follows: TGCAGCGTTAAAACAGGGGAAAAACTGTTTTTT. Protein product: CSVKTGEKLFF.